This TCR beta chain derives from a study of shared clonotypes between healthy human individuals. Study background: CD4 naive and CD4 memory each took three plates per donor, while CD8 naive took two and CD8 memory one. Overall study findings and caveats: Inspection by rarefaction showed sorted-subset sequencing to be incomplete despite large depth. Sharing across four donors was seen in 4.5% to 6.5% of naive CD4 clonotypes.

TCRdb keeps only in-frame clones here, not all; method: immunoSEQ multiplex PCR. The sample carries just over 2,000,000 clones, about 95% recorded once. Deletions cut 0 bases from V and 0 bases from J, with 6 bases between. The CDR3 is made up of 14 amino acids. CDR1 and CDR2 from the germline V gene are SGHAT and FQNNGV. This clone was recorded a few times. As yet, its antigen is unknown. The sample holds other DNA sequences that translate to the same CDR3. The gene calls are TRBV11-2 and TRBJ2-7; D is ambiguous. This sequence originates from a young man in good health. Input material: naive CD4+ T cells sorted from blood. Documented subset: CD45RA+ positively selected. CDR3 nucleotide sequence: TGTGCCAGCAGCTTAGACGTTAGCTCCTACGAGCAGTACTTC. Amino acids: CASSLDVSSYEQYF.